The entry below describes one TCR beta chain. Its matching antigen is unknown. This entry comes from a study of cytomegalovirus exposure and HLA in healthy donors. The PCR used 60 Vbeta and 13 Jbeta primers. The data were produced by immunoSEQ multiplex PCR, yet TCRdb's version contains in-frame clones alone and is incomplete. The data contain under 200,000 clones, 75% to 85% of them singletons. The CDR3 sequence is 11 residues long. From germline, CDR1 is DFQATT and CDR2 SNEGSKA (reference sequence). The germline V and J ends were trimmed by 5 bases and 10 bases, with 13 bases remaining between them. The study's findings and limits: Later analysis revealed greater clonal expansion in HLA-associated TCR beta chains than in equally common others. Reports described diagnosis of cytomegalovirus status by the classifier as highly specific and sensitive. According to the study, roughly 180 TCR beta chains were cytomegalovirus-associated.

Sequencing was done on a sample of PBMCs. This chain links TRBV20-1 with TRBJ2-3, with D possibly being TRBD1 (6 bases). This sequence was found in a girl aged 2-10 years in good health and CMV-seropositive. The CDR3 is CSALPGHSQYF. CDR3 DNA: TGCAGTGCTCTACCGGGACACTCGCAGTATTTT.